What follows describes a single T cell receptor (beta chain). Antigen specificity is unknown. V trimming: 1 base; J trimming: 7 bases; junction bases outside the gene matches: 5. CDR3 length: 16 residues. Germline V gene data show CDR1 as KGHSH and CDR2 as LQKENI. This sample was taken from a study of cytomegalovirus exposure and HLA in healthy donors. Whole-study context: Out of several hundred genotyped donors, about 84% belonged to the Caucasian-associated ancestry cluster. Points from the study as a whole: For most subjects, TCR beta sequences were reported to predict HLA-A and HLA-B alleles with accuracy.

60 Vbeta and 13 Jbeta primers were used in PCR. This table comes from immunoSEQ multiplex PCR, and its TCRdb copy is limited to in-frame clones, with some not included. There are 150,000 to 200,000 clones in the sample; roughly 87% occur only once, and 0.2% to 0.3% lies in the top ten. The V call is TRBV18, the J call TRBJ1-6, with 9 bases that match TRBD1. The sample comprised PBMCs. The receptor was derived from a girl under three years old in good health and CMV-seronegative. As DNA, the CDR3 is TGTGCCAGCTCACCACAGACAGGGGGAAGGAATTCACCCCTCCACTTT. Encoded protein: CASSPQTGGRNSPLHF.